This TCR beta chain was found in a study of monozygotic twins with cystic fibrosis. Study details: Library input was about 3 micrograms of fragmented DNA, with approximately 16 PCR cycles. Study-level findings and limits: In 13 of 16 pairs, V gene usage was closest to the co-twin's. The repertoire was suggested to be naive-dominated, clonality median roughly 0.0091.

As concerns this clone: Its antigen is not identified.

The assay was immunoSEQ multiplex PCR, and TCRdb's table has in-frame clones only and misses some. The table includes tens of thousands of clones, about 92% detected once. The CDR3 extends over 13 amino acids. The V and J ends lost 5 bases and 2 bases respectively, with 9 bases between them. CDR1 is SEHNR and CDR2 is FQNEAQ in the germline V gene (reference sequence). The clonotype was recovered from a girl aged 2 to 10 with cystic fibrosis. The chain recombines TRBV7-9 with TRBJ1-1; D is unresolved. Sample: blood. CDR3 loop: CASSPLFNTEAFF. For the CDR3, the DNA is TGTGCCAGCAGCCCACTTTTTAACACTGAAGCTTTCTTT.